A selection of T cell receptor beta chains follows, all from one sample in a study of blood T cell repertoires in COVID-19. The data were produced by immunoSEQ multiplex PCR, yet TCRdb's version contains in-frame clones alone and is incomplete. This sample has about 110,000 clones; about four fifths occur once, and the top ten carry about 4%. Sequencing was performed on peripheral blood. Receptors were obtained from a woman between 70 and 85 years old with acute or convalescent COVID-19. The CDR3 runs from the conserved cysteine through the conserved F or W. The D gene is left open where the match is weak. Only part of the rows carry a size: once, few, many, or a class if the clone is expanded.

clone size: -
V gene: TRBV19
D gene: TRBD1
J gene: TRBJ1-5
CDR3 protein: CASSITASGTGINQPQHF
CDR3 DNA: TGTGCCAGTAGTATAACAGCGTCTGGGACAGGGATAAATCAGCCCCAGCATTTT

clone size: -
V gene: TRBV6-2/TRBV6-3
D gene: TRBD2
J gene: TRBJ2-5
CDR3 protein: CASSYYLRRIAGAQETQYF
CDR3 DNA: TGTGCCAGCAGTTACTACTTGAGGAGGATAGCGGGAGCCCAAGAGACCCAGTACTTC

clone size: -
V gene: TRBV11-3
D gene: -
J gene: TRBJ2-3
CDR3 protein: CASSLPGTDTQYF
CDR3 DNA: TGTGCCAGCAGCCTCCCTGGCACAGATACGCAGTATTTT

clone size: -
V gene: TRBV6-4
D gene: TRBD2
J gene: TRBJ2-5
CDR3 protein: CASNPGGWETQYF
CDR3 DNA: TGTGCCAGCAACCCGGGGGGGTGGGAGACCCAGTACTTC

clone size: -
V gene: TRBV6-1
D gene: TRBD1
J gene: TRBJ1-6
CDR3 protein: CASSETGNNSPLHF
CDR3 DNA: TGTGCCAGCAGTGAGACAGGGAATAATTCACCCCTCCACTTT

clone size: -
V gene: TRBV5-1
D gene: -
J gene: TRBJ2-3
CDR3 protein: CASSFRGPADTQYF
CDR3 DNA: TGCGCCAGCAGCTTCCGGGGTCCCGCAGATACGCAGTATTTT

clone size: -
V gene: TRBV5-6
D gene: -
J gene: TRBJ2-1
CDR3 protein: CASSTGIINEQFF
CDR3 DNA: TGTGCCAGCAGCACCGGGATCATCAATGAGCAGTTCTTC

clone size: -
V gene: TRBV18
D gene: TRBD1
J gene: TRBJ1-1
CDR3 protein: CASSGDRGTEAFF
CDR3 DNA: TGTGCCAGCTCAGGAGACAGGGGCACTGAAGCTTTCTTT

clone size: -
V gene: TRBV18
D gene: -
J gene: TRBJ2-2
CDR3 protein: CASSSSLLGELFF
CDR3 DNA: TGTGCCAGCTCATCCTCCCTCTTAGGGGAGCTGTTTTTT

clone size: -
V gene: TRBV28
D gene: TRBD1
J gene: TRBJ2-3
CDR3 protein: CASTRGDGTVNTDTQYF
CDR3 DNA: TGTGCCAGCACCCGAGGCGACGGGACAGTAAACACAGATACGCAGTATTTT

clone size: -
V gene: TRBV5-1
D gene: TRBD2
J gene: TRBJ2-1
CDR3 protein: CASSTSIAGGPGDEQFF
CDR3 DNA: TGCGCCAGCAGCACATCTATAGCGGGGGGCCCTGGGGATGAGCAGTTCTTC

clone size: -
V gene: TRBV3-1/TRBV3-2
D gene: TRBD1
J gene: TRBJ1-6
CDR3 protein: CASSPGGVYNSPLHF
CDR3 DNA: TGTGCCAGCAGCCCAGGGGGAGTCTATAATTCACCCCTCCACTTT

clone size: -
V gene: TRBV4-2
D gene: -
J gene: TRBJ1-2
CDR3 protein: CASSQGGPYGYTF
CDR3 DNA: TGTGCCAGCAGCCAAGGCGGCCCCTATGGCTACACCTTC

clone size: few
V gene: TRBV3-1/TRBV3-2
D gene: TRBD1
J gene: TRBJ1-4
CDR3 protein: CASSQDPGQGATGKLFF
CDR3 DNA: TGTGCCAGCAGCCAAGATCCTGGACAGGGGGCTACAGGAAAACTGTTTTTT

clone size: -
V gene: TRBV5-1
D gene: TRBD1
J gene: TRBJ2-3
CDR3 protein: CASSLGLGTGADTQYF
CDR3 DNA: TGCGCCAGCAGCTTGGGTTTGGGGACAGGGGCAGATACGCAGTATTTT

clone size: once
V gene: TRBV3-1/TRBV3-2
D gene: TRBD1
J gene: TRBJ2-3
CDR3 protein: CASSQGGGRRTDTQYF
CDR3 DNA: TGTGCCAGCAGCCAAGGAGGGGGCCGACGCACAGATACGCAGTATTTT

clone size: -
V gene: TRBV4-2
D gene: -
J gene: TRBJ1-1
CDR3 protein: CASRLSRVSGTEAFF
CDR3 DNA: TGTGCCAGCCGCCTGTCTCGAGTCTCGGGCACTGAAGCTTTCTTT

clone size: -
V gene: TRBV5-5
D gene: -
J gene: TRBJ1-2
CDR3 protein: CASSLLSTDYGYTF
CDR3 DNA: TGTGCCAGCAGCTTGTTAAGTACGGACTATGGCTACACCTTC

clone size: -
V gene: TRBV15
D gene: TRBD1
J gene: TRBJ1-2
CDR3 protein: CATSRDRGQGGYTF
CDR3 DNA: TGTGCCACCAGCAGAGATAGGGGGCAAGGTGGCTACACCTTC

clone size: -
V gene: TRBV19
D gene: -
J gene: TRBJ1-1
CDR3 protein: CASSMRSQTEAFF
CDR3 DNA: TGTGCCAGTAGTATGAGGAGTCAGACTGAAGCTTTCTTT

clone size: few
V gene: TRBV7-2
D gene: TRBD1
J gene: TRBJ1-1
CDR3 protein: CASSFVRGQALWTEAFF
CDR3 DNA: TGTGCCAGCAGCTTTGTGCGGGGACAGGCCTTATGGACTGAAGCTTTCTTT

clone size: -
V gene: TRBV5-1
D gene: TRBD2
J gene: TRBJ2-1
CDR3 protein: CASSYASGGAYNEQFF
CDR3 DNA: TGCGCCAGCAGCTACGCTAGCGGGGGGGCCTACAATGAGCAGTTCTTC

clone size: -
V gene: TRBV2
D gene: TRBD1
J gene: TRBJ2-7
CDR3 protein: CASSWTGSSYEQYF
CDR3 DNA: TGTGCCAGCAGTTGGACAGGGAGCTCCTACGAGCAGTACTTC

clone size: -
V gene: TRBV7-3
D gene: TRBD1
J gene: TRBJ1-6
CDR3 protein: CASSLRQGRSPLHF
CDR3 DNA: TGTGCCAGCAGCTTAAGACAGGGGCGCTCACCCCTCCACTTT

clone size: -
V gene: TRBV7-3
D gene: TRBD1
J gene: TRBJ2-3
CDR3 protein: CASSQGATDTQYF
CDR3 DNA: TGTGCCAGCAGCCAGGGGGCCACAGATACGCAGTATTTT

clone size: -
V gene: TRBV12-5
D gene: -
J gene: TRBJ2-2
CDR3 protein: CASGLRIGQSGRNTGELFF
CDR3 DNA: TGTGCTAGTGGTTTGAGAATTGGACAGTCCGGTAGGAACACCGGGGAGCTGTTTTTT

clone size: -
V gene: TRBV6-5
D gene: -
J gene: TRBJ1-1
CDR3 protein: CASSRNTEAFF
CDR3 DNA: TGTGCCAGCTCGAGGAACACTGAAGCTTTCTTT

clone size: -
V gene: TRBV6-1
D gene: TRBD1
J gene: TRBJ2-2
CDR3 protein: CASSDPGQGPGFNTGELFF
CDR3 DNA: TGTGCCAGCAGTGACCCAGGACAGGGGCCGGGCTTTAACACCGGGGAGCTGTTTTTT

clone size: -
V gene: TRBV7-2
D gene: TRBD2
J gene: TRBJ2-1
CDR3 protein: CASSSGSGGNGLGFF
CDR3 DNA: TGTGCCAGCAGCTCGGGGAGCGGGGGCAATGGACTGGGGTTCTTC

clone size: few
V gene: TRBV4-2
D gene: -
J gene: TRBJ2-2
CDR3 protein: CASSASSARNTGELFF
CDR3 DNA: TGTGCCAGCAGCGCCTCGAGCGCGCGAAACACCGGGGAGCTGTTTTTT

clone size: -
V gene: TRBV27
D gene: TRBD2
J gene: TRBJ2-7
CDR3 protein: CASRAGTSGSEQYF
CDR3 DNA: TGTGCCAGCAGGGCCGGGACTAGCGGGAGCGAGCAGTACTTC

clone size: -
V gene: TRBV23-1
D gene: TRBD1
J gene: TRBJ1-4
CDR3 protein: CASSQARDSRFEKLFF
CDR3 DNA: TGCGCCAGCAGTCAGGCCCGGGACAGCAGATTTGAAAAACTGTTTTTT

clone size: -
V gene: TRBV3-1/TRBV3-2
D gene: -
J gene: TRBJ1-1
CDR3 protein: CASNLNGGVNTEAFF
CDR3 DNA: TGTGCCAGCAACCTTAACGGGGGTGTGAACACTGAAGCTTTCTTT

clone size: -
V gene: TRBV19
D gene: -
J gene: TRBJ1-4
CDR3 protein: CASRSRISEKLFF
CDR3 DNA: TGTGCCAGTAGGTCCAGAATAAGTGAAAAACTGTTTTTT

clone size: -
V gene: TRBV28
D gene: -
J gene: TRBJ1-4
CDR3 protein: CASSSTATNEKLFF
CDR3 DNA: TGTGCCAGCAGTTCGACTGCAACTAATGAAAAACTGTTTTTT

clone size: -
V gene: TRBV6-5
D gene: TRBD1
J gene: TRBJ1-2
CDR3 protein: CASRPGQGPQHGYTF
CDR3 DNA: TGTGCCAGCAGACCCGGACAGGGACCGCAGCATGGCTACACCTTC

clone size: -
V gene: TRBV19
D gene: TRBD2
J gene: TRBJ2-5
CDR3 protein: CASSKNQRGGGETQYF
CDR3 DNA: TGTGCCAGTAGTAAAAACCAGCGGGGGGGCGGAGAGACCCAGTACTTC

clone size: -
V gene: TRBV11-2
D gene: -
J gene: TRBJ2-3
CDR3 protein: CASSANGGTETDTQYF
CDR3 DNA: TGTGCCAGCAGCGCAAATGGCGGGACAGAAACAGATACGCAGTATTTT

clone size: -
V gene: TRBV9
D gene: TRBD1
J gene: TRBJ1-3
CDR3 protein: CASSLRDRANTIYF
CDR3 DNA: TGTGCCAGCAGCCTCCGGGACAGGGCGAACACCATATATTTT

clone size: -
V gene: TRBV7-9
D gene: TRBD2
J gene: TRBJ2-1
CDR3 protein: CASSFGTSGNEQFF
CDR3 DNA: TGTGCCAGCAGCTTCGGGACTAGCGGCAATGAGCAGTTCTTC

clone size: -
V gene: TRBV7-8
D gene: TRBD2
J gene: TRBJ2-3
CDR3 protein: CASSLARGLSVKDTQYF
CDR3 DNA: TGTGCCAGCAGCTTAGCGAGGGGACTATCCGTCAAGGATACGCAGTATTTT

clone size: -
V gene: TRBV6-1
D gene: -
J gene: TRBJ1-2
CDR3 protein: CASSDPPNPLSYGYTF
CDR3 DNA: TGTGCCAGCAGTGACCCACCCAACCCACTAAGCTATGGCTACACCTTC

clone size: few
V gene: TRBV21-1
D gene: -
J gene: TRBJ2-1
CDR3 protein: CASSKVPVASSSYNEQFF
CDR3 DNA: TGTGCCAGCAGCAAAGTGCCCGTTGCTTCGAGCTCCTACAATGAGCAGTTCTTC

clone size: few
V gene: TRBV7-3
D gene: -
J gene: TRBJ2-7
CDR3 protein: CASSLTPGGEQYF
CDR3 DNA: TGTGCCAGCAGCTTAACGCCCGGGGGCGAGCAGTACTTC

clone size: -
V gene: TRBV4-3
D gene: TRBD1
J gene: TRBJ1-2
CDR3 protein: CASSQERQGSGYTF
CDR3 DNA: TGCGCCAGCAGCCAAGAAAGACAGGGCTCTGGCTACACCTTC

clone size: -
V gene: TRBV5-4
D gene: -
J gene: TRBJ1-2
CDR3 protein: CASSRGNRAQYGYTF
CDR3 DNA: TGTGCCAGCAGCCGGGGAAACAGGGCTCAGTATGGCTACACCTTC